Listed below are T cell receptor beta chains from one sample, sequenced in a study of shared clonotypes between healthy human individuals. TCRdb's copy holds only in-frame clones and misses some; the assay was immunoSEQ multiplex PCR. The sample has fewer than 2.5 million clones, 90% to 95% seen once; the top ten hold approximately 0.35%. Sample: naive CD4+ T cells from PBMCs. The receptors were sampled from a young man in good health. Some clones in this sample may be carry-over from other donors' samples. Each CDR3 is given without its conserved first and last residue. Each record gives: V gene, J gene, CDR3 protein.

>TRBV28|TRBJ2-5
ASSRVEGTQY
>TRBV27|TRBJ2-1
ASSPRTSGSPYNEQF
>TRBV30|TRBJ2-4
AWNGRSGLKNIQY
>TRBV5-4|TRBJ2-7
ASSLSLAGSYEQY
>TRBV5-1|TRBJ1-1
ASSSGRGNTEAF
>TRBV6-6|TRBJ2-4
ASSTGQGGNIQY
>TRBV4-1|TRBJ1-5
ASSRDNGNQPQH
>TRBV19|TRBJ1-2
ASSRDRENGYT
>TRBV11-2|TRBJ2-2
ASSPGLAGVGELF
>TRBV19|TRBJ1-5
ASSVARGSNQPQH
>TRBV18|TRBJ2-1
ASSPYGTGNNEQF
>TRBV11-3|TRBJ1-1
ASSLSHGNTEAF
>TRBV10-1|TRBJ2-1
ASTTSSSGLAYNEQF
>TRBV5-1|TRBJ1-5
ASSSGGGNQPQH
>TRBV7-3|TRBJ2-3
ASSPQGRTDTQY
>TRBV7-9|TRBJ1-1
ASSSLISNTEAF
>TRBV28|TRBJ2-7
ASSLKLGLAGVILSYEQY
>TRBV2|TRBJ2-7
ASFPETGSYEQY
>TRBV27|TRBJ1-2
ASGKRNYGYT
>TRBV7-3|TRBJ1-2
ASSLTRGSGYT
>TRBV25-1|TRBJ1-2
ASSSYRGYGYT
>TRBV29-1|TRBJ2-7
SVERQGNHEQY
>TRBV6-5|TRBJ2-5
ASSYAPQAETQY
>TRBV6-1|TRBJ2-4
ASSEYRTGPLAKNIQY
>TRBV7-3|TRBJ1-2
ASSLDGAGYT